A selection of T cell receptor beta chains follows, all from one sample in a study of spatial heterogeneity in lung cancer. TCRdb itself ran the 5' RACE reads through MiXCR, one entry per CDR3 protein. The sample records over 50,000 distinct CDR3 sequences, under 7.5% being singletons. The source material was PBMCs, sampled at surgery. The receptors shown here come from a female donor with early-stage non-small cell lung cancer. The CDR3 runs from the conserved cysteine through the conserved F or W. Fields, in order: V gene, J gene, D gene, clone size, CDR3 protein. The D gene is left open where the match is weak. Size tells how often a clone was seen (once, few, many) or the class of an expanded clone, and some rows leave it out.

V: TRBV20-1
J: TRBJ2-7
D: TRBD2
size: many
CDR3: CSAREASGDYEQYF

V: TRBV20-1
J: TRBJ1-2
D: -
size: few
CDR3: CSARSGGRINYGYTF

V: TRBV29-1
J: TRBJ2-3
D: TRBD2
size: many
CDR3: CSVESGGPIDTQYF

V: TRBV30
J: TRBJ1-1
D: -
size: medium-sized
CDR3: CAWDLQRGGTEAFF

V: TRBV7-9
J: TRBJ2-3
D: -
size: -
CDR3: CASSLAGLSTDTQYF

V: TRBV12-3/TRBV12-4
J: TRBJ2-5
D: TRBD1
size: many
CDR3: CASSFWDSQETQYF

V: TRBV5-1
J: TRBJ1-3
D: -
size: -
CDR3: CASSSRVGNTIYF

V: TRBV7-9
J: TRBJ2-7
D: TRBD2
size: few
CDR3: CASSTNSGTEQYF

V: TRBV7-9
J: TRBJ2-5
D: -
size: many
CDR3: CASSLGGVKTQYF

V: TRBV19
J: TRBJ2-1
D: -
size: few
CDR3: CASMGDVPYNEQFF

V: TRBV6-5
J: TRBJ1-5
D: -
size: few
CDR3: CASSGTRNQPQHF

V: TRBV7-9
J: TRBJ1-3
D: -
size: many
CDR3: CASSLELGNTIYF

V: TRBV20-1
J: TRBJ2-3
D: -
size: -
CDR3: CSASPQGDTQYF

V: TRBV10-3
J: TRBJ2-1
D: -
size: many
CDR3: CAISESRINEQFF

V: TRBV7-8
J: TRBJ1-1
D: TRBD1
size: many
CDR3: CASSPIGRGHTEAFF

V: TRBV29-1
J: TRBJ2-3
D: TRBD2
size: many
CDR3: CSAGTSGSTDTQYF

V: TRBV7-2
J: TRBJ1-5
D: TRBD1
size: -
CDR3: CASVSRTGRNQPQHF

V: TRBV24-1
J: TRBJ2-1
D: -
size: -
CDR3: CATSEAGRQFF

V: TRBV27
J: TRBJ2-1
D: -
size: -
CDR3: CASRLPQASYNEQFF

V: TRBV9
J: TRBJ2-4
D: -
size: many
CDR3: CASSSKGGDMAKNIQYF

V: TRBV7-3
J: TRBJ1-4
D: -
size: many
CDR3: CASSLTGSGEKLFF

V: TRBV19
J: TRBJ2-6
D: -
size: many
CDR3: CASTFLGQDSLAGANVLTF

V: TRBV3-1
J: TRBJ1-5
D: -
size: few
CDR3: CASSQEWTPSNQPQHF

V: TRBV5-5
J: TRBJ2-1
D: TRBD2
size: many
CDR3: CASSNAGGPYNEQFF

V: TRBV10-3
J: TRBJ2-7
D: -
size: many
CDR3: CAISEPASYEQYF

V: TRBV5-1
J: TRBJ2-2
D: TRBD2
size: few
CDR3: CASSTGLVPGELFF

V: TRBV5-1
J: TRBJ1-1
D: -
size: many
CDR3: CASSVGSLNTEAFF

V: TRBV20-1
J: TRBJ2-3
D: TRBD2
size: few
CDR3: CSATPSGRADTQYF

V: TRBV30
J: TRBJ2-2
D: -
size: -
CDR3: CAWSSGAGELFF

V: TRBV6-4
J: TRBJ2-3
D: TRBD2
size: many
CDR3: CASSRLAGFTDTQYF

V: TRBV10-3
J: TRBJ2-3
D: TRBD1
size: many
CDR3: CAISTGGSTDTQYF

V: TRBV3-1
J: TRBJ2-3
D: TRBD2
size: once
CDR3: CASSQGVLAGGSDTQYF

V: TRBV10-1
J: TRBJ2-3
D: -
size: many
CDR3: CASSDEGVSTDTQYF

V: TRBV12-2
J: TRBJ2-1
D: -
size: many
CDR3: CASRFRTDYNEQFF

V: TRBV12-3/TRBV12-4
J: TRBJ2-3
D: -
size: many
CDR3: CASSSPFLGERVTDTQYF

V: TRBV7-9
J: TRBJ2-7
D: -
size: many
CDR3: CASSSSQGEEYF

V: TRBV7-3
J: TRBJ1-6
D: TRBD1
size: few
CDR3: CASSTRTGGDSPLHF

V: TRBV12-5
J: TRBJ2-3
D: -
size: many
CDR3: CASGSDGSDTQYF

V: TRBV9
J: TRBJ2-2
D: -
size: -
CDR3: CASSVDDDGELFF

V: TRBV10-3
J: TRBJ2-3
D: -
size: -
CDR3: CAIRDSATDTQYF

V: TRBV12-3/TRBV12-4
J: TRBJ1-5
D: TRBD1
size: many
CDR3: CASSRDRGQPQHF

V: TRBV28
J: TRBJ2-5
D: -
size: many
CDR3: CASSPLGTGVETQYF